This T cell receptor (beta chain) came from a study of T cell responses to AZD1222 COVID-19 vaccine (dated by TCRdb to about 2021). Broadly, across the study: A total of over 230 trial participants underwent TCR sequencing, of whom some 210 received two doses of AZD1222 and some 25 received two doses of the MenACWY control vaccine. Trial participants were enrolled into age subgroups of 18-55, 56-69 and 70-plus years, which contained about 150, 27 and 61 TCR-sequenced participants, respectively.

The intended sense of this specimen's time point label: baseline before first vaccination. This sample's treatment or condition label indicates: meningococcal conjugate vaccine given as trial control. The vaccinee samples were drawn from two UK trials, COV001 and COV002, one of which was a single-blind randomized controlled phase 2/3 trial testing AZD1222 (ChAdOx1 nCoV-19) in healthy adults. For TCRbeta chain sequencing, PBMC samples from trial participants were taken at day 0 and at day 28 after the second dose. The CDR3 regions of human TCRbeta chains were subjected to immunosequencing. For the original study's pipeline: TCRs in the repertoires were compared against a reference library of SARS-CoV-2-specific TCRs that had been generated with the MIRA antigen-specificity platform. Breadth was defined as the fraction of unique TCRs that were SARS-CoV-2-associated. Depth was defined as the fraction of total T cells that were SARS-CoV-2-associated. Using the MIRA data, every spike-specific TCR was mapped to the spike region that the TCR reacted to and assigned to either a CD4 or a CD8 class. Log10-transformed breadth and depth values were compared by one-way ANOVA with Sidak's multiple comparisons tests. As stored in TCRdb, this immuneACCESS dataset retains in-frame rearrangements with V and J assigned. A fraction of the clones does not appear; measured against another copy, unresolved V genes explain less than half of the discrepancy, and the remainder lacks a known reason. V, J and clone size were drawn from that table, and D and trimming were deduced from the DNA. The sample profile shows about 90,000 clones; under 95% of them were found once. The ten largest account for around 5.2% of the sample.

This clone was recorded only once. What this receptor recognizes is not known. Base quality data are lacking; no much larger clone is found one base away. The germline V gene sets CDR1 to SGHRS and CDR2 to YFSETQ. Trimming costs V 1 base and J 2 bases, and their ends lie 22 bases apart. Reading from cysteine to phenylalanine, the CDR3 counts 18 amino acids. The retained sequence is limited to the CDR3, 54 bases, with the frame set at the first base. Study-wide conclusions, independent of this receptor: Nearly half of unique spike-specific TCRs reportedly recognized epitopes outside regions mutated in the B.1.351 and B.1.1.7 variants. Participants were mostly white British and included more females than males, and it was suggested by the authors that clonal diversity may have been underestimated. A significant rise in spike-specific TCR breadth and depth was observed after two AZD1222 doses relative to day 0 and relative to MenACWY recipients. The vaccine-associated CD4 TCRs covered the entire spike protein, and the dominant responses fell in regions 160-218 and 743-854. Because no day 14 peak-response samples were available, repertoires were characterized only after the peak T cell response. Only a handful of AZD1222 recipients were SARS-CoV-2 seropositive at baseline, limiting conclusions about previously exposed vaccinees. In the small 56-69-year group, the increase in depth fell short of significance, most likely because of low power.

The rearrangement combines TRBV5-1 with TRBJ2-7, with no reliable assignment of the D segment. The material was peripheral blood, obtained on day 0 of MenACWY control vaccination. The receptor was isolated from an adult in good health. The CDR3 corresponds to CASSLLSGGGVTTYEQYF. The DNA sequence is given as TGCGCCAGCAGCTTGTTATCGGGTGGCGGCGTCACGACCTACGAGCAGTACTTC.